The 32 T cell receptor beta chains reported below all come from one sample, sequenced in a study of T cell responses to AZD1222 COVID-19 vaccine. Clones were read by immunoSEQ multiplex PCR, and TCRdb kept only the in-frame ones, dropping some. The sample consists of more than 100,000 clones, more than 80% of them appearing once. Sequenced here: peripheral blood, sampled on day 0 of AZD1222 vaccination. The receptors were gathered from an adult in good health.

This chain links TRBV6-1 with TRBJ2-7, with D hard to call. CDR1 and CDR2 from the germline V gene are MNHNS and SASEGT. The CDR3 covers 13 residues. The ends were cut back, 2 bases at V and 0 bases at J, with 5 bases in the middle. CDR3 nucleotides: TGTGCCAGCAGTGAATACGGCTCCTACGAGCAGTACTTC. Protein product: CASSEYGSYEQYF.

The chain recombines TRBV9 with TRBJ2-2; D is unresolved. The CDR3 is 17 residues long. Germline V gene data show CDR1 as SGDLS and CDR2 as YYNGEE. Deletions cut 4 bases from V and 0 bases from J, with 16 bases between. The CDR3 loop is CASSPSSALPNTGELFF. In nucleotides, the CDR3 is TGTGCCAGCAGCCCATCCTCGGCCCTTCCGAACACCGGGGAGCTGTTTTTT.

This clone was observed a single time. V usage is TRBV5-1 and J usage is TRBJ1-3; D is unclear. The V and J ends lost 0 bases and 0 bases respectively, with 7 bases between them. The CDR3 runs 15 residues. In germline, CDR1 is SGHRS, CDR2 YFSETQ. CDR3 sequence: CASSLDDFSGNTIYF. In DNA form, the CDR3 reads TGCGCCAGCAGCTTGGACGATTTCTCTGGAAACACCATATATTTT.

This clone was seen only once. CDR3 sequence reads: CASSQLLDQPQHF. Written as DNA, the CDR3 is TGTGCCAGCAGCCAACTACTGGATCAGCCCCAGCATTTT. The chain is built from TRBV3-1 (or the pseudogene TRBV3-2) and TRBJ1-5; D is unresolved. V shed 2 bases and J shed 5 bases, with 7 bases lying between them. This CDR3 has 13 amino acids. Germline CDR1 and CDR2: LGHDT and YNNKEL (reference sequence).

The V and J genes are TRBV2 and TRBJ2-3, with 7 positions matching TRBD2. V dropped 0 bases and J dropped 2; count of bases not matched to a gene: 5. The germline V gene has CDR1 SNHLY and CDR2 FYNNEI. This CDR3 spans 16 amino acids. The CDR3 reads CASSEALRDYTDTQYF. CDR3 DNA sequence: TGTGCCAGCAGTGAAGCGCTCCGGGACTACACAGATACGCAGTATTTT.

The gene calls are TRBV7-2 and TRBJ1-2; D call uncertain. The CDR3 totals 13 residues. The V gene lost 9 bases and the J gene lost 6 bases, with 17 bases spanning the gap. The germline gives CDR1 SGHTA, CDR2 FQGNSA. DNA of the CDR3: TGTGCCAGTCGTATGGGGAGTAGCAATGGCTACACCTTC. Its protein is CASRMGSSNGYTF.

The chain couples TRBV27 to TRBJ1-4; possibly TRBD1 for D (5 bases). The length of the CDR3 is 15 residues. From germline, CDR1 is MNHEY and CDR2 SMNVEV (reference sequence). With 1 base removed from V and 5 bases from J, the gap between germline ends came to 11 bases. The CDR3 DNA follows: TGTGCCAGCAGTTTATATCAGGGCCTGAATGAAAAACTGTTTTTT. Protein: CASSLYQGLNEKLFF.

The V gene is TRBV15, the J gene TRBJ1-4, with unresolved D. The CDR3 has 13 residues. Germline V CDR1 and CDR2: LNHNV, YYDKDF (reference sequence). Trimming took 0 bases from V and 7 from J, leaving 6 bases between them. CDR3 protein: CATSREGSEKLFF. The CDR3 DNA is TGTGCCACCAGCAGAGAAGGATCTGAAAAACTGTTTTTT.

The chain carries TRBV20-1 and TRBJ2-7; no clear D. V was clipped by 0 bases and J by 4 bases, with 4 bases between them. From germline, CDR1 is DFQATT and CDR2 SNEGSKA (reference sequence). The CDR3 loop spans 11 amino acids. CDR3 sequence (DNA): TGCAGTGCTAGAGATTTTTACGAGCAGTACTTC. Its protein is CSARDFYEQYF.

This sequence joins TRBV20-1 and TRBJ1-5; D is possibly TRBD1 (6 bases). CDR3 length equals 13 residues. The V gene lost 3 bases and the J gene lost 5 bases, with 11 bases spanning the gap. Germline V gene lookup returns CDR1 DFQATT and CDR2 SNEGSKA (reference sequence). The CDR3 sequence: CSASGRGDQPQHF. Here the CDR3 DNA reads TGCAGTGCTAGTGGCAGGGGCGATCAGCCCCAGCATTTT.

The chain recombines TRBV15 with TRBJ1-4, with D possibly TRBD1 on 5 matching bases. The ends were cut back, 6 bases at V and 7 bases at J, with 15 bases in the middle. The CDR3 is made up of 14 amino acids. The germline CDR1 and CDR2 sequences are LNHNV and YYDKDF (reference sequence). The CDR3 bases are TGTGCCACCAGGAAGGGGCGACCGAGTGAAAAACTGTTTTTT. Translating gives CATRKGRPSEKLFF.

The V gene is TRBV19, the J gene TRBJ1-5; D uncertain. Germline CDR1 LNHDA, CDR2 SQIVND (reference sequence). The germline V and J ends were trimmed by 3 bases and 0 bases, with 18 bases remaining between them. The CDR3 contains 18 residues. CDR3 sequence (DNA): TGTGCCAGTAGTATTATAGGGCAGGAGGGCTATAGCAATCAGCCCCAGCATTTT. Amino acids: CASSIIGQEGYSNQPQHF.

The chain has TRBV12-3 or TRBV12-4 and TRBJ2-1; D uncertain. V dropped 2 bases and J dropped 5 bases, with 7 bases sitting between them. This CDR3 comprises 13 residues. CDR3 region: CASSLLANNEQFF. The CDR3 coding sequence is TGTGCCAGCAGTTTATTGGCGAACAATGAGCAGTTCTTC.

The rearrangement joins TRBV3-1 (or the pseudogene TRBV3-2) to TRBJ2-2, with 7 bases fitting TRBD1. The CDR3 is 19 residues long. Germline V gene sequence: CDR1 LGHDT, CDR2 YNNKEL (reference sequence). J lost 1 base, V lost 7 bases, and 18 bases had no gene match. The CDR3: CASTLETLWTGENTGELFF. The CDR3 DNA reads TGTGCCAGCACGCTAGAGACCCTGTGGACAGGAGAGAACACCGGGGAGCTGTTTTTT.

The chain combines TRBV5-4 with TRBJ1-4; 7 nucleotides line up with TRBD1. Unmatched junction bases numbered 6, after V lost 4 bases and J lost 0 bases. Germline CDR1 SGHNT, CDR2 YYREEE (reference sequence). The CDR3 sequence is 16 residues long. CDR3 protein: CASSGGTAATNEKLFF. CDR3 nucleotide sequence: TGTGCCAGCAGCGGGGGGACAGCAGCAACTAATGAAAAACTGTTTTTT.

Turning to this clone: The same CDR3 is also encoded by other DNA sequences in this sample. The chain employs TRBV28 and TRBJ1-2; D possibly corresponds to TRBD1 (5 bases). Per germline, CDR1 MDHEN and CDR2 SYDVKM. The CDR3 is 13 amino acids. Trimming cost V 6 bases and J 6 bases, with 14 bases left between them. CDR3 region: CASRSGQGDGYTF. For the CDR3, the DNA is TGTGCCAGCAGGTCGGGGCAGGGAGATGGCTACACCTTC.

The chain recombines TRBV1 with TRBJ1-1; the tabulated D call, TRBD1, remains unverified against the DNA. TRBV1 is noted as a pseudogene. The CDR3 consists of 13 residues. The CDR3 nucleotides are TGCACCAGCGAAGGGACATCGAACACTGAAGCTTTCTTT. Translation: CTSEGTSNTEAFF.

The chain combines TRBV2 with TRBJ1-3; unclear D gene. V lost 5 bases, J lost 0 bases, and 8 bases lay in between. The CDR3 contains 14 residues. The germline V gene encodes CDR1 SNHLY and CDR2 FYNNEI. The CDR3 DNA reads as TGTGCCAGCAGTCGGTGGGTCTCTGGAAACACCATATATTTT. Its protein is CASSRWVSGNTIYF.

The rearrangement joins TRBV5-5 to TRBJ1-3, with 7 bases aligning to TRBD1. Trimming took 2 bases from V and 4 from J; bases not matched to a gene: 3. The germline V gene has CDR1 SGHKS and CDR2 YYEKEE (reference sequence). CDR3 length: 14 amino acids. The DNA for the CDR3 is TGTGCCAGCAGCTTACAGGGGTTCGGAAACACCATATATTTT. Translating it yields CASSLQGFGNTIYF.

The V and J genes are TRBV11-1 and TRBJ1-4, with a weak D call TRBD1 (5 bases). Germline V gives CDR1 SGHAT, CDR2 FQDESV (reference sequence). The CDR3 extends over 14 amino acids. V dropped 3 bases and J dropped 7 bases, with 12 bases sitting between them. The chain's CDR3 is CASSFNQGSEKLFF. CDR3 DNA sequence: TGTGCCAGCAGCTTTAACCAGGGCTCTGAAAAACTGTTTTTT.

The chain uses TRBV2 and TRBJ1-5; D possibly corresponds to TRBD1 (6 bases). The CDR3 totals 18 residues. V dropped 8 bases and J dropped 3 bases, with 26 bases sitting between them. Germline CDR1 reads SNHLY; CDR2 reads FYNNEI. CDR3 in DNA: TGTGCCAGCCGGGGGGGGCCACAGGGTACGCCCCCCAATCAGCCCCAGCATTTT. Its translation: CASRGGPQGTPPNQPQHF.

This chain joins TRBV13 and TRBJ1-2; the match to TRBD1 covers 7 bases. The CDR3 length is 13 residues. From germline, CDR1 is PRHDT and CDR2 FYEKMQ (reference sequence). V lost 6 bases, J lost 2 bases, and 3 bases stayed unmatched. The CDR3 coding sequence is TGTGCCAGCAGTCTCAGGGGGAACTATGGCTACACCTTC. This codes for CASSLRGNYGYTF. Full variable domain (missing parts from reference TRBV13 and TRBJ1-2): AAGVIQSPRHLIKEKRETATLKCYPIPRHDTVYWYQQGPGQDPQFLISFYEKMQSDKGSIPDRFSAQQFSDYHSELNMSSLELGDSALYFCASSLRGNYGYTFGSGTRLTVV.

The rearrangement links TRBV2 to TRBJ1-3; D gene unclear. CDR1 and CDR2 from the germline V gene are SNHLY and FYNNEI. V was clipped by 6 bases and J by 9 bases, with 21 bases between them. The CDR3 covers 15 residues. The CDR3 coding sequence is TGTGCCAGCAGCGGCCTGGACCATAACAAGGGCACCATATATTTT. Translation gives CASSGLDHNKGTIYF.

The CDR3 coding sequence is TGTGCAAGTCGCTTGAACTTGGGGAACACTGAAGCTTTCTTT. This gives the protein CASRLNLGNTEAFF. The chain employs TRBV12-2 and TRBJ1-1. TRBV12-2 is designated a pseudogene. The CDR3 loop spans 14 amino acids.

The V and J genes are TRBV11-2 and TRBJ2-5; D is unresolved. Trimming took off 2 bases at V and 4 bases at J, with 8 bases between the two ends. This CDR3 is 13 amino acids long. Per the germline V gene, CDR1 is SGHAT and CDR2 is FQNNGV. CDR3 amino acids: CASSLRPLETQYF. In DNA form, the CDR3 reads TGTGCCAGCAGCTTACGGCCTTTAGAGACCCAGTACTTC.

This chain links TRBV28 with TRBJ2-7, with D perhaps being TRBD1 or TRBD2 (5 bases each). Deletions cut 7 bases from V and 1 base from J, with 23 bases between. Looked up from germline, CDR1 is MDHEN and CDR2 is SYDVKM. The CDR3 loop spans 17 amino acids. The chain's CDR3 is CASTSAARGPPSYEQYF. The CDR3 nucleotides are TGTGCCAGCACCTCCGCCGCGAGGGGACCCCCGTCCTACGAGCAGTACTTC.

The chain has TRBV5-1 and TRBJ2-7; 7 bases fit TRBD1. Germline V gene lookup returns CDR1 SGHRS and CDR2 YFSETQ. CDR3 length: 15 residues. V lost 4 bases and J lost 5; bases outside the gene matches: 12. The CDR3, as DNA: TGCGCCAGCAGCCTCGCTATACCGACAGGGAACGAGCAGTACTTC. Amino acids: CASSLAIPTGNEQYF. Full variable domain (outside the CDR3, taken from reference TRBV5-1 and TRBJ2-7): KAGVTQTPRYLIKTRGQQVTLSCSPISGHRSVSWYQQTPGQGLQFLFEYFSETQRNKGNFPGRFSGRQFSNSRSEMNVSTLELGDSALYLCASSLAIPTGNEQYFGPGTRLTVT.

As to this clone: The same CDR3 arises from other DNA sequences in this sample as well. Here the CDR3 DNA reads TGTGCCAGCAGTTTAGGAGGGGTCACAGATACGCAGTATTTT. This codes for CASSLGGVTDTQYF. The chain is built from TRBV27 and TRBJ2-3, with a weak D call TRBD2 (6 bases). Trimming left V 2 bases short and J 2 bases short, with 8 bases between. The CDR3 contains 14 residues. Looked up from germline, CDR1 is MNHEY and CDR2 is SMNVEV (reference sequence).

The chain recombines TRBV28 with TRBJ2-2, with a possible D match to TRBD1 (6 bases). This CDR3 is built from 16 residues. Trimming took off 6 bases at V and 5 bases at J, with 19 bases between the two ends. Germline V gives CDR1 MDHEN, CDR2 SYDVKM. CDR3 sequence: CASRRDHGQRTGELFF. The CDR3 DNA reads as TGTGCCAGCAGAAGAGACCATGGACAGCGGACCGGGGAGCTGTTTTTT.

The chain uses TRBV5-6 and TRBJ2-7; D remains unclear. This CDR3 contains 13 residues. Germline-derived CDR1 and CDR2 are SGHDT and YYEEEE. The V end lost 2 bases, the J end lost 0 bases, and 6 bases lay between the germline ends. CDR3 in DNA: TGTGCCAGCAGCTTCCTCAACTCCTACGAGCAGTACTTC. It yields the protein CASSFLNSYEQYF.

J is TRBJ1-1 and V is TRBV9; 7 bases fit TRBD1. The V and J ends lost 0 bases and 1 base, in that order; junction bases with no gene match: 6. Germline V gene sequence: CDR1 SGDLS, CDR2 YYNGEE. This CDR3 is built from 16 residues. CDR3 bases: TGTGCCAGCAGCGTAGGTGGAGGGGGCCGGAACACTGAAGCTTTCTTT. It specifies CASSVGGGGRNTEAFF.

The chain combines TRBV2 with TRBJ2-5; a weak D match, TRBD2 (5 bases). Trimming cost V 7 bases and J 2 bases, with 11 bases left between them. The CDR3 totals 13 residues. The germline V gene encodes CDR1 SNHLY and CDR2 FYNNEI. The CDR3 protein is CASMGRTQETQYF. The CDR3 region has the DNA TGTGCCAGCATGGGCCGGACTCAAGAGACCCAGTACTTC.